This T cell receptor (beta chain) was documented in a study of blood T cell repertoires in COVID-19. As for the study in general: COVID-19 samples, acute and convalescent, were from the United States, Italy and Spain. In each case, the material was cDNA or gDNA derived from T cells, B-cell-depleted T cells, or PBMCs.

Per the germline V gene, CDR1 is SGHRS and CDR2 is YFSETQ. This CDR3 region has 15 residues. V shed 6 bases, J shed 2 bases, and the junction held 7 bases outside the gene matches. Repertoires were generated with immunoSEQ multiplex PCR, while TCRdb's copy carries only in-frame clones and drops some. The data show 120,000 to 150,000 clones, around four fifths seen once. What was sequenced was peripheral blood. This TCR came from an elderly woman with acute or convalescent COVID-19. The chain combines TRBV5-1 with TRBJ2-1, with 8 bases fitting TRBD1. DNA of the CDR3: TGCGCCAGCACCATCTCGACAGGGGCCTACAATGAGCAGTTCTTC. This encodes CASTISTGAYNEQFF.